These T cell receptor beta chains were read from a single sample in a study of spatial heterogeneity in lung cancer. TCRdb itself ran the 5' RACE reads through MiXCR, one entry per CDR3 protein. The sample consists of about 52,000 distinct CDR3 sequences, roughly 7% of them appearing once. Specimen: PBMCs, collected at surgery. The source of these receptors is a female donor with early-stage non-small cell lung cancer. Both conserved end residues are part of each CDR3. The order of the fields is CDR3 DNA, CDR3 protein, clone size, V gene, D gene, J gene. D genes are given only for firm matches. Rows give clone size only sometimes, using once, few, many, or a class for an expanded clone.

cdr3_nt: TGTGCCAGCAGCCGGCGACAGACAGGGCAGCCCCAGCATTTT
cdr3_aa: CASSRRQTGQPQHF
clone_size: many
v_call: TRBV28
d_call: TRBD1
j_call: TRBJ1-5

cdr3_nt: TGTGCCAGCAGCTTAAATGGGGTACACAATCAGCCCCAGCATTTT
cdr3_aa: CASSLNGVHNQPQHF
clone_size: many
v_call: TRBV7-2
d_call: -
j_call: TRBJ1-5

cdr3_nt: TGCAGCGTTTTGACAGGGGAAAACACTGAAGCTTTCTTT
cdr3_aa: CSVLTGENTEAFF
clone_size: many
v_call: TRBV29-1
d_call: TRBD1
j_call: TRBJ1-1

cdr3_nt: TGTGCCAGCTCACCCCGGGCCGCAAGGAATGAAAAACTGTTTTTT
cdr3_aa: CASSPRAARNEKLFF
clone_size: -
v_call: TRBV3-1
d_call: -
j_call: TRBJ1-4

cdr3_nt: TGCAGCCCCCAGAGGGGTTACAATGAGCAGTTCTTC
cdr3_aa: CSPQRGYNEQFF
clone_size: many
v_call: TRBV20-1
d_call: -
j_call: TRBJ2-1

cdr3_nt: TGTGCCAGCAGCTTAGCGGGCATACTTTCCTACGAGCAGTACTTC
cdr3_aa: CASSLAGILSYEQYF
clone_size: many
v_call: TRBV7-2
d_call: -
j_call: TRBJ2-7

cdr3_nt: TGTGCCTGGAGTAGGGATAGCAATCAGCCCCAGCATTTT
cdr3_aa: CAWSRDSNQPQHF
clone_size: many
v_call: TRBV30
d_call: -
j_call: TRBJ1-5

cdr3_nt: TGTGCCAGCTCACCACTGGAGCAGGGAGTGAGCTCCTACGAGCAGTACTTC
cdr3_aa: CASSPLEQGVSSYEQYF
clone_size: many
v_call: TRBV18
d_call: -
j_call: TRBJ2-7

cdr3_nt: TGCAGCGCCTGGGATAACAATGAGCAGTTCTTC
cdr3_aa: CSAWDNNEQFF
clone_size: many
v_call: TRBV29-1
d_call: -
j_call: TRBJ2-1

cdr3_nt: TGTGCCAGCAGGACCTTGAACACCGGGGAGCTGTTTTTT
cdr3_aa: CASRTLNTGELFF
clone_size: many
v_call: TRBV28
d_call: -
j_call: TRBJ2-2

cdr3_nt: TGCAGTGCCATAACTAGTAGAGGCACAGATACGCAGTATTTT
cdr3_aa: CSAITSRGTDTQYF
clone_size: many
v_call: TRBV20-1
d_call: -
j_call: TRBJ2-3

cdr3_nt: TGCGCCAGCACCCCCTCAGGTGCTGGGGCCAACGTCCTGACTTTC
cdr3_aa: CASTPSGAGANVLTF
clone_size: few
v_call: TRBV5-1
d_call: -
j_call: TRBJ2-6

cdr3_nt: TGCGCCAGCAGCGATATGGGACTTACGAACACCGGGGAGCTGTTTTTT
cdr3_aa: CASSDMGLTNTGELFF
clone_size: -
v_call: TRBV4-1
d_call: -
j_call: TRBJ2-2

cdr3_nt: TGTGCCAGCAAGCAGGACAGGGCCTCACGGACGACCCAGTACTTC
cdr3_aa: CASKQDRASRTTQYF
clone_size: -
v_call: TRBV2
d_call: TRBD1
j_call: TRBJ2-5

cdr3_nt: TGTGCCAGCAGCTCGAACACCGGGGAGCTGTTTTTT
cdr3_aa: CASSSNTGELFF
clone_size: many
v_call: TRBV7-9
d_call: -
j_call: TRBJ2-2

cdr3_nt: TGTGCCAGCAGCTTATCTAACCCCCTAAACTATGGCTACACCTTC
cdr3_aa: CASSLSNPLNYGYTF
clone_size: many
v_call: TRBV7-9
d_call: -
j_call: TRBJ1-2

cdr3_nt: TGCGCCAGCAGCTTGGCCAGGGGCCACTCCTACGAGCAGTACTTC
cdr3_aa: CASSLARGHSYEQYF
clone_size: few
v_call: TRBV5-1
d_call: -
j_call: TRBJ2-7

cdr3_nt: TGCGCCAGCAGCTTGGGTCAAACAACTAATGAAAAACTGTTTTTT
cdr3_aa: CASSLGQTTNEKLFF
clone_size: -
v_call: TRBV5-1
d_call: -
j_call: TRBJ1-4

cdr3_nt: TGTGCCAGCAGTTTAAGTATACAGCCCCAGCATTTT
cdr3_aa: CASSLSIQPQHF
clone_size: many
v_call: TRBV28
d_call: -
j_call: TRBJ1-5

cdr3_nt: TGCGCCAGCAGCTTGGTAGGGACAGGGACCGAGCAGTACTTC
cdr3_aa: CASSLVGTGTEQYF
clone_size: many
v_call: TRBV5-1
d_call: TRBD1
j_call: TRBJ2-7

cdr3_nt: TGTGCCAGCGGAGGCTCTGGGGCCAACGTCCTGACTTTC
cdr3_aa: CASGGSGANVLTF
clone_size: many
v_call: TRBV7-9
d_call: -
j_call: TRBJ2-6

cdr3_nt: TGCGCCAGCAGCCATGACCGGGCCGTCATTCCGGCCTCCTATGAAAAACTGTTTTTT
cdr3_aa: CASSHDRAVIPASYEKLFF
clone_size: many
v_call: TRBV4-1
d_call: -
j_call: TRBJ1-4

cdr3_nt: TGTGCCAGCGGAATGGAGGGGGCGGACACTGAAGCTTTCTTT
cdr3_aa: CASGMEGADTEAFF
clone_size: many
v_call: TRBV28
d_call: TRBD1
j_call: TRBJ1-1

cdr3_nt: TGCGCCAGCAGCAGGGGACAGGGGGCCTCCCCCGGGGCCAACGTCCTGACTTTC
cdr3_aa: CASSRGQGASPGANVLTF
clone_size: many
v_call: TRBV5-1
d_call: TRBD1
j_call: TRBJ2-6

cdr3_nt: TGCGCCAGCAGCCAAGATCTGGGGGGGGCCCCGGCGCAGTACTTC
cdr3_aa: CASSQDLGGAPAQYF
clone_size: many
v_call: TRBV4-3
d_call: -
j_call: TRBJ2-5

cdr3_nt: TGTGCCAGCAGTATGACAGGGAGCACAGATACGCAGTATTTT
cdr3_aa: CASSMTGSTDTQYF
clone_size: medium-sized
v_call: TRBV28
d_call: TRBD1
j_call: TRBJ2-3

cdr3_nt: TGTGCCAGCAGTTACTCCAGGACCGAGCAGTACTTC
cdr3_aa: CASSYSRTEQYF
clone_size: many
v_call: TRBV6-2/TRBV6-3
d_call: -
j_call: TRBJ2-7

cdr3_nt: TGTGCCAGCAGCCTAGACAGGGGCACAGATACGCAGTATTTT
cdr3_aa: CASSLDRGTDTQYF
clone_size: many
v_call: TRBV4-2
d_call: TRBD1
j_call: TRBJ2-3

cdr3_nt: TGTGCCGCCCACACCAGAGACGGGACAGATACGCAGTATTTT
cdr3_aa: CAAHTRDGTDTQYF
clone_size: -
v_call: TRBV6-1
d_call: -
j_call: TRBJ2-3

cdr3_nt: TGCAGCGTAGCCGTGGCCGGGACACCTACTAACTATGGCTACACCTTC
cdr3_aa: CSVAVAGTPTNYGYTF
clone_size: -
v_call: TRBV29-1
d_call: -
j_call: TRBJ1-2

cdr3_nt: TGTGCCAGCAGCAGTCGACAGGGTGGAGAGCAGTACTTC
cdr3_aa: CASSSRQGGEQYF
clone_size: many
v_call: TRBV7-8
d_call: TRBD1
j_call: TRBJ2-7

cdr3_nt: TGTGCCAGCATACAGACCCAGGGACACACCATATATTTT
cdr3_aa: CASIQTQGHTIYF
clone_size: many
v_call: TRBV28
d_call: -
j_call: TRBJ1-3

cdr3_nt: TGTGCCAGCAGGGCCCTTCTCGGGGAGCTGTTTTTT
cdr3_aa: CASRALLGELFF
clone_size: few
v_call: TRBV3-1
d_call: -
j_call: TRBJ2-2

cdr3_nt: TGTGCCAGCAACCTGTTGAGCACCGGGGAGCTGTTTTTT
cdr3_aa: CASNLLSTGELFF
clone_size: many
v_call: TRBV12-3/TRBV12-4
d_call: -
j_call: TRBJ2-2

cdr3_nt: TGTGCCAGCAGTAGGGTTTCTCCTAACTATGGCTACACCTTC
cdr3_aa: CASSRVSPNYGYTF
clone_size: -
v_call: TRBV6-2/TRBV6-3
d_call: -
j_call: TRBJ1-2

cdr3_nt: TGTGCCAGCAGCCTCCCCGGGACAGTCAAGCAGTTCTTC
cdr3_aa: CASSLPGTVKQFF
clone_size: many
v_call: TRBV5-6
d_call: TRBD1
j_call: TRBJ2-1

cdr3_nt: TGTGCCAGCAGACAAACGGGGGGTTATGGCTACACCTTC
cdr3_aa: CASRQTGGYGYTF
clone_size: few
v_call: TRBV28
d_call: -
j_call: TRBJ1-2

cdr3_nt: TGCAGTGCTAGAGATGCAGGGTCGAACACCGGGGAGCTGTTTTTT
cdr3_aa: CSARDAGSNTGELFF
clone_size: many
v_call: TRBV20-1
d_call: -
j_call: TRBJ2-2

cdr3_nt: TGCAGTGCTAGGGGACTAGCGGGGGGGTTTAATGAGCAGTTCTTC
cdr3_aa: CSARGLAGGFNEQFF
clone_size: many
v_call: TRBV20-1
d_call: TRBD2
j_call: TRBJ2-1

cdr3_nt: TGTGCCAGCAGTGTCAGCTACGAGCAGTACTTC
cdr3_aa: CASSVSYEQYF
clone_size: many
v_call: TRBV2
d_call: -
j_call: TRBJ2-7

cdr3_nt: TGTGCCAGCACCCTAGATTGGGGTGAAGCTTTCTTT
cdr3_aa: CASTLDWGEAFF
clone_size: few
v_call: TRBV7-9
d_call: -
j_call: TRBJ1-1

cdr3_nt: TGTGCCAGCAGTTTTGCAGGCTCTGGCTACACCTTC
cdr3_aa: CASSFAGSGYTF
clone_size: many
v_call: TRBV28
d_call: -
j_call: TRBJ1-2

cdr3_nt: TGTGCCAGCAGTTTTTCATCCCTCGGGGACACCGGGGAGCTGTTTTTT
cdr3_aa: CASSFSSLGDTGELFF
clone_size: few
v_call: TRBV28
d_call: -
j_call: TRBJ2-2

cdr3_nt: TGTGCCAGCAGAAAGAGGGAGGGCTTTAACTATGGCTACACCTTC
cdr3_aa: CASRKREGFNYGYTF
clone_size: many
v_call: TRBV28
d_call: -
j_call: TRBJ1-2

cdr3_nt: TGTGCCAGCAGTGAAAACAGGGGCTTTGGAGAGACCCAGTACTTC
cdr3_aa: CASSENRGFGETQYF
clone_size: -
v_call: TRBV6-1
d_call: TRBD1
j_call: TRBJ2-5

cdr3_nt: TGTGCCAGTAGGTTCTTAGGATTCGGGGAGCTGTTTTTT
cdr3_aa: CASRFLGFGELFF
clone_size: few
v_call: TRBV19
d_call: -
j_call: TRBJ2-2

cdr3_nt: TGTGCCAGCAGTCACGGACTAGTCTTCTACGAGCAGTACTTC
cdr3_aa: CASSHGLVFYEQYF
clone_size: many
v_call: TRBV28
d_call: TRBD2
j_call: TRBJ2-7

cdr3_nt: TGTGCCAGCAGCTTAACGGGACTTTTCCAAGAGACCCAGTACTTC
cdr3_aa: CASSLTGLFQETQYF
clone_size: many
v_call: TRBV7-3
d_call: -
j_call: TRBJ2-5

cdr3_nt: TGCAGTGCTCGGCAGCCGAACACTGAAGCTTTCTTT
cdr3_aa: CSARQPNTEAFF
clone_size: many
v_call: TRBV20-1
d_call: -
j_call: TRBJ1-1

cdr3_nt: TGCGCCAGCAGCTTGTTCCAGGACTATTCCTACGAGCAGTACTTC
cdr3_aa: CASSLFQDYSYEQYF
clone_size: few
v_call: TRBV5-1
d_call: -
j_call: TRBJ2-7

cdr3_nt: TGTGCCAGCACCACTCCCAGATGGGCAGATACGCAGTATTTT
cdr3_aa: CASTTPRWADTQYF
clone_size: many
v_call: TRBV7-2
d_call: -
j_call: TRBJ2-3

cdr3_nt: TGTGCCAGCAAAACCCCCGGCAATCAGCCCCAGCATTTT
cdr3_aa: CASKTPGNQPQHF
clone_size: medium-sized
v_call: TRBV28
d_call: -
j_call: TRBJ1-5

cdr3_nt: TGTGCCAGCAGTTTACGGACAGCCTACCTCACTGAAGCTTTCTTT
cdr3_aa: CASSLRTAYLTEAFF
clone_size: many
v_call: TRBV12-3/TRBV12-4
d_call: -
j_call: TRBJ1-1

cdr3_nt: TGTGCCAGCTCACCCGGGACAGAAGAGACCCAGTACTTC
cdr3_aa: CASSPGTEETQYF
clone_size: few
v_call: TRBV18
d_call: TRBD1
j_call: TRBJ2-5

cdr3_nt: TGCAGTGCTAACAGCCGGGACAGCTACAATGAGCAGTTCTTC
cdr3_aa: CSANSRDSYNEQFF
clone_size: many
v_call: TRBV20-1
d_call: TRBD1
j_call: TRBJ2-1

cdr3_nt: TGTGCCAGCAGTGAATTTATGGTGGAGAACAATGAGCAGTTCTTC
cdr3_aa: CASSEFMVENNEQFF
clone_size: many
v_call: TRBV2
d_call: -
j_call: TRBJ2-1

cdr3_nt: TGCGCCAGCAGCCCCGGGGGGCCGTTGACAGATACGCAGTATTTT
cdr3_aa: CASSPGGPLTDTQYF
clone_size: many
v_call: TRBV5-1
d_call: -
j_call: TRBJ2-3